The 31 T cell receptor beta chains listed next were all sequenced from one sample in a study of kidney transplant recipient with SARS-CoV-2 infection. One entry per CDR3 protein, called by TCRdb with MiXCR from the reads. The sample lists approximately 240,000 distinct CDR3 sequences, roughly 26% occurring once. The starting material was a blood sample, obtained at baseline and between days 110 and 120 from a kidney transplant recipient. These receptors originate from a young adult male patient who had COVID-19 and was a kidney transplant recipient. Some T cells may be provided by the graft donor.

On this clonotype itself: A single base separates this from a much larger clone, so it may be a read error. The gene calls are TRBV7-2 and TRBJ2-1, with a possible D match to TRBD2 (6 bases). This CDR3 comprises 15 residues. Germline V gives CDR1 SGHTA, CDR2 FQGNSA. With 6 bases removed from V and 5 bases from J, the gap between germline ends came to 17 bases. The CDR3 loop reads CASRGPGTGDNEQFF. CDR3 nucleotides: TGTGCCAGCAGGGGGCCGGGGACGGGGGACAATGAGCAGTTCTTC.

This clonotype was found many times. This chain uses TRBV12-5 with TRBJ2-2; weak D call: TRBD1 (6 bases). CDR1 is LGHNT and CDR2 is FRNRAP in the germline V gene. CDR3 length: 17 amino acids. Trimming removed 7 bases from V and 0 bases from J, with 18 bases in between. CDR3 region: CASALNRASSNTGELFF. The CDR3 nucleotides read TGTGCTAGTGCCCTCAACAGGGCCAGTTCGAACACCGGGGAGCTGTTTTTT.

The V and J genes are TRBV5-1 and TRBJ2-3, with 7 bases fitting TRBD1. J gave up 1 base and V 4 bases, and 9 bases lay outside the gene matches. Germline V gene data show CDR1 as SGHRS and CDR2 as YFSETQ. This CDR3 is 16 amino acids long. CDR3 in DNA: TGCGCCAGCAGCCCACACACAGGGGTCGGCACAGATACGCAGTATTTT. Its translation: CASSPHTGVGTDTQYF.

This clonotype was counted ten times or more. The V and J genes are TRBV9 and TRBJ2-7, with TRBD2 matching 11 bases. CDR1 is SGDLS and CDR2 is YYNGEE in the germline V gene. The length of the CDR3 is 15 residues. Trimming cost V 7 bases and J 12 bases; bases outside gene matches: 18. In DNA form, the CDR3 reads TGTGCCAGCCCCCAGGCTAGCGGGAGGACTCTGCGGGGGTACTTC. It codes for CASPQASGRTLRGYF.

This clonotype was seen many times. CDR3 protein: CASSVEGGAAEDGYTF. CDR3 sequence (DNA): TGTGCCAGCAGCGTAGAAGGCGGGGCCGCTGAAGATGGCTACACCTTC. The chain is built from TRBV9 and TRBJ1-2; possible D gene TRBD1, 5 bases. Trimming left V 0 bases short and J 6 bases short, with 18 bases between. The germline gives CDR1 SGDLS, CDR2 YYNGEE. The CDR3 runs 16 residues.

This clonotype was seen a handful of times. The chain carries TRBV24-1 and TRBJ2-3; 7 bases align to TRBD2. With V trimmed by 9 bases and J by 4 bases, 12 bases remained unmatched. Germline CDR1 KGHDR, CDR2 SFDVKD. The CDR3 extends over 15 amino acids. The CDR3 reads CATDPGQTSADTQYF. Here the CDR3 DNA reads TGTGCCACCGATCCGGGGCAAACTAGCGCAGATACGCAGTATTTT.

This clonotype was detected ten times or more. This chain uses TRBV20-1 with TRBJ1-5; a possible D gene is TRBD1 (5 bases). V gave up 4 bases and J gave up 0 bases, with 13 bases separating them. The V gene's germline CDR1 is DFQATT and CDR2 SNEGSKA (reference sequence). CDR3 length: 15 amino acids. The CDR3 loop is CSATLDSYSNQPQHF. DNA of the CDR3: TGCAGTGCTACCCTCGACAGTTATAGCAATCAGCCCCAGCATTTT.

This clonotype was seen a few times. This chain joins TRBV7-2 and TRBJ2-1; maybe TRBD2 (5 bases). V lost 10 bases and J lost 1, with 11 bases in between. Germline CDR1 reads SGHTA; CDR2 reads FQGNSA. The CDR3 spans 13 residues. The CDR3 here is CATQRSSYNEQFF. Here the CDR3 DNA reads TGTGCCACCCAGCGGAGTTCCTACAATGAGCAGTTCTTC.

A remark on this clonotype: It may be a read error: a sequence one base away is much more abundant. The chain employs TRBV12-3 or TRBV12-4 and TRBJ2-4; the D gene is possibly TRBD2 (7 bases). CDR3 size: 13 residues. The V gene lost 8 bases and the J gene lost 6 bases, with 14 bases spanning the gap. The CDR3 loop is CASGRGAANIQYF. CDR3 DNA sequence: TGTGCCAGCGGCCGGGGGGCGGCAAACATTCAGTACTTC.

Worth noting for this clonotype: A much more abundant neighbour one base away suggests this may be a read error. This rearrangement joins TRBV23-1 to TRBJ1-2; no definite D call. TRBV23-1 is known as an ORF, though its function is uncertain. The V gene lost 8 bases and the J gene lost 4 bases, with 26 bases spanning the gap. This CDR3 has 17 amino acids. The CDR3 reads CASGCSELRRKTYGYTF. The CDR3 DNA sequence: TGCGCCAGCGGTTGCTCCGAGCTACGCAGAAAGACCTATGGCTACACCTTC.

This clonotype was seen repeatedly, ten times or more. The chain employs TRBV11-2 and TRBJ2-6; D is tentatively TRBD1 or TRBD2 (5 bases each). This CDR3 comprises 15 residues. Germline V CDR1 and CDR2: SGHAT, FQNNGV. The V end was cut by 2 bases, the J end by 3 bases, with 8 bases between. CDR3 in amino acids: CASSLRGVGANVLTF. The CDR3 DNA reads TGTGCCAGCAGCTTAAGAGGGGTTGGGGCCAACGTCCTGACTTTC.

Comments on this clonotype: A much larger clone sits a single nucleotide away, making a read error possible. The rearrangement joins TRBV7-6 to TRBJ1-2; D call uncertain. Germline CDR1 and CDR2: SGHVS and FNYEAQ. Trimming removed 5 bases from V and 4 bases from J, with 23 bases in between. This CDR3 has 17 amino acids. The CDR3: CASSVSVESRKTYGYTF. The CDR3 DNA reads as TGTGCCAGCAGCGTGTCAGTTGAATCTCGAAAGACCTATGGCTACACCTTC.

This clonotype was seen ten or more times. V gene TRBV9 combines with J gene TRBJ2-3; no definite D call. Trimming took 0 bases from V and 4 from J, leaving 9 bases between them. The CDR3 covers 14 residues. Germline CDR1 reads SGDLS; CDR2 reads YYNGEE. The CDR3 is CASSVVFVSDTQYF. The CDR3 DNA sequence: TGTGCCAGCAGCGTAGTCTTTGTCTCAGATACGCAGTATTTT.

There are many counts of this clonotype. The gene calls are TRBV28 and TRBJ2-2; 9 nucleotides line up with TRBD1. The V gene's germline CDR1 is MDHEN and CDR2 SYDVKM. V trimming: 7 bases; J trimming: 4 bases; junction bases outside the gene matches: 4. This CDR3 has 14 residues. The CDR3 region is CASIPGQGTGELFF. The CDR3 nucleotides read TGTGCCAGCATTCCGGGACAGGGCACCGGGGAGCTGTTTTTT.

This clonotype was seen at least ten times. The chain couples TRBV27 to TRBJ2-7, with unresolved D. The CDR3 is 13 amino acids. Germline loops: CDR1 MNHEY, CDR2 SMNVEV (reference sequence). Trimming pared 4 bases from V and 5 bases from J, leaving 12 bases between. The CDR3 nucleotides are TGTGCCAGCAGTTACAACGGTGGTGACGAGCAGTACTTC. It codes for CASSYNGGDEQYF.

Comments on this clonotype: A much larger clone differs from this one at a single base, so this may be a read error. The V and J genes are TRBV19 and TRBJ2-7; TRBD2 might be the D (6 bases). This CDR3 has 14 residues. V was trimmed by 3 bases and J by 6 bases, leaving 15 bases between them. Per the germline V gene, CDR1 is LNHDA and CDR2 is SQIVND (reference sequence). The CDR3 here is CASSMGIGGSEQYF. CDR3 nucleotides: TGTGCCAGTAGTATGGGGATCGGGGGATCCGAGCAGTACTTC.

This clonotype was seen at least ten times. The chain recombines TRBV3-2 with TRBJ2-1; the table names TRBD2, a call not compared with the DNA. TRBV3-2 corresponds to a pseudogene. This CDR3 region has 14 residues. The CDR3 sequence: CASRQNSGYNEQFF. CDR3 DNA sequence: TGTGCCAGCAGACAAAATAGCGGCTACAATGAGCAGTTCTTC.

This clonotype was found many times. The chain carries TRBV16 and TRBJ1-2; D gene unclear. CDR1 is KGHSY and CDR2 is FQNENV in the germline V gene. The CDR3 runs 17 residues. With 5 bases removed from V and 4 bases from J, the gap between germline ends came to 23 bases. The CDR3 reads CASSSSVVVRKTYGYTF. The DNA for the CDR3 is TGTGCCAGCAGCTCTTCAGTGGTCGTTAGAAAGACCTATGGCTACACCTTC.

Many counts were recorded for this clonotype. The chain recombines TRBV19 with TRBJ1-6; no clear D. Trimming removed 3 bases from V and 7 bases from J, with 4 bases in between. The length of the CDR3 is 12 residues. Germline CDR1 and CDR2: LNHDA and SQIVND (reference sequence). The CDR3 sequence: CASSIANSPLHF. The CDR3 coding sequence is TGTGCCAGTAGTATCGCCAATTCACCCCTCCACTTT.

At least ten counts were recorded for this clonotype. The chain joins TRBV27 to TRBJ2-7, with D hard to call. Germline V gene sequence: CDR1 MNHEY, CDR2 SMNVEV (reference sequence). Trimming stripped 6 bases from V and 3 bases from J, with 12 bases between. This CDR3 has 13 residues. This chain's CDR3 is CASSPRAGYEQYV. The DNA of the CDR3 is TGTGCCAGCAGCCCCCGGGCAGGCTACGAGCAGTACGTC.

The sample holds many counts of this clonotype. This chain joins TRBV3-1 and TRBJ1-2; D is undetermined. The CDR3 totals 17 residues. Germline V gene lookup returns CDR1 LGHDT and CDR2 YNNKEL (reference sequence). V was shortened by 5 bases and J by 4 bases, with 23 bases between the two germline ends. The DNA for the CDR3 is TGTGCCAGCAGCGGCAAGTACACCCTTCGAAAGACCTATGGCTACACCTTC. Translating gives CASSGKYTLRKTYGYTF.

This chain joins TRBV19 and TRBJ2-1, with D uncertain. Germline V CDR1 and CDR2: LNHDA, SQIVND (reference sequence). The CDR3 has 12 amino acids. Trimming took off 1 base at V and 4 bases at J, with 2 bases between the two ends. The CDR3 nucleotides are TGTGCCAGTAGTATAGGATACAATGAGCAGTTCTTC. This gives the protein CASSIGYNEQFF.

The chain has TRBV11-2 and TRBJ2-6; D gene ambiguous. Germline V gives CDR1 SGHAT, CDR2 FQNNGV. V was cut by 2 bases and J by 0 bases, with 11 bases left in between. This CDR3 has 17 residues. Here the CDR3 DNA reads TGTGCCAGCAGCTTATCAGACACACTCTCTGGGGCCAACGTCCTGACTTTC. Amino acids: CASSLSDTLSGANVLTF.

This clonotype was observed at least ten times. This chain links TRBV19 with TRBJ2-1; either TRBD1 or TRBD2 may fit D (5 bases each). Between the trimmed V and J ends, which lost 5 bases and 7 bases, there was a span of 24 bases. Looked up from germline, CDR1 is LNHDA and CDR2 is SQIVND (reference sequence). The CDR3 sequence is 17 residues long. The CDR3 protein is CASSSRFRDPPGNEQFF. The CDR3 nucleotides read TGTGCCAGTAGTTCTAGGTTCCGGGACCCACCAGGGAATGAGCAGTTCTTC.

As regards this clonotype: This may be a read error, as it is one base from a much larger clone. The chain uses TRBV7-8 and TRBJ1-2; D ambiguous. Germline-derived CDR1 and CDR2 are SGHVS and FQNEAQ. This CDR3 has 13 amino acids. DNA for the CDR3: TGTGCCAACAGCTTAGCTCCCACGGGTGGCTACACCTTC. Its protein product is CANSLAPTGGYTF.

This clonotype was counted a single time. Being one base from a much bigger clone, this may be a read error. The gene calls are TRBV27 and TRBJ1-6; D is unclear. Germline lookup yields CDR1 MNHEY and CDR2 SMNVEV (reference sequence). The CDR3 extends over 15 amino acids. CDR3 DNA sequence: TGTGCCGGCAGTTTTGTAGCGGACTCTAGCTCACCCCTCCACTTT. Protein sequence: CAGSFVADSSSPLHF.

This clonotype has at least ten counts. J is TRBJ1-2 and V is TRBV6-8; the D is unclear. The ends were cut back, 5 bases at V and 4 bases at J, with 23 bases in the middle. The CDR3 is 17 residues long. Germline values: CDR1 MNHGY, CDR2 SAAAGT. The CDR3 here is CASSVTIRSRKTYGYTF. The DNA for the CDR3 is TGTGCCAGCAGTGTGACAATACGCTCTAGAAAGACCTATGGCTACACCTTC.

This clonotype appeared many times. This sequence joins TRBV5-8 and TRBJ1-2; D call uncertain. CDR1 is SGHTS and CDR2 is YDEGEE in the germline V gene. With 7 bases removed from V and 4 bases from J, the gap between germline ends came to 23 bases. The CDR3 runs 16 residues. CDR3 in amino acids: CASAFNHPRKTYGYTF. In DNA form, the CDR3 reads TGTGCCAGCGCGTTTAATCATCCACGAAAGACCTATGGCTACACCTTC.

In regard to this clonotype: One end of the junction is discordant with germline, which a read error may explain. The rearrangement links TRBV30 to TRBJ2-2; the D gene is possibly TRBD2 (6 bases). This CDR3 is 15 amino acids long. In germline, CDR1 is GTSNPN, CDR2 SVGIG (reference sequence). CDR3 DNA sequence: TGTGCCTGTACCCGGGACTCCTCGGACACCGGGGAGCTATTTTTT. Its translation: CACTRDSSDTGELFF.

On this clonotype: This may be a read error: a much more frequent sequence differs by one nucleotide. The chain carries TRBV6-5 and TRBJ1-1; TRBD1 matches 7 bases. CDR1 is MNHEY and CDR2 is SVGAGI in the germline V gene. This CDR3 contains 16 residues. V was pared by 1 base and J by 2 bases, with 7 bases of the junction left unmatched. CDR3 nucleotides: TGTGCCAGCAGTTACTACCGGGACAGAGTTAACACTGAAGCTTTCTTT. Amino acids: CASSYYRDRVNTEAFF.

Ten or more counts support this clonotype. This rearrangement joins TRBV11-2 to TRBJ2-7, with TRBD1 matching 7 bases. With 2 bases clipped from V and 0 bases from J, the junction kept 7 bases outside the gene matches. This CDR3 has 16 amino acids. CDR1 is SGHAT, CDR2 FQNNGV, per germline. The CDR3 protein is CASSLTWTGPSYEQYF. The CDR3 DNA follows: TGTGCCAGCAGCTTAACATGGACAGGTCCCTCCTACGAGCAGTACTTC. Full variable domain (remainder filled in from reference TRBV11-2 and TRBJ2-7): EAGVAQSPRYKIIEKRQSVAFWCNPISGHATLYWYQQILGQGPKLLIQFQNNGVVDDSQLPKDRFSAERLKGVDSTLKIQPAKLEDSAVYLCASSLTWTGPSYEQYFGPGTRLTVT.